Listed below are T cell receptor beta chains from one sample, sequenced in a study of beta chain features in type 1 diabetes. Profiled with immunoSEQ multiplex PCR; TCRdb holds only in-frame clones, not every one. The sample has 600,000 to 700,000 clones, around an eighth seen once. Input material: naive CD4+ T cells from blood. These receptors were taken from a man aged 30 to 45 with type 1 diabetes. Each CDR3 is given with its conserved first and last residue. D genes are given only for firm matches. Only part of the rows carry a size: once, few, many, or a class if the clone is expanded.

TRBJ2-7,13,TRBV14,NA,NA,TGTGCCAGCAGCCAACCAGCCGGCTACGAGCAGTACTTC,CASSQPAGYEQYF
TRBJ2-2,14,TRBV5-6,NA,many,TGTGCCAGCAGCTTTGGCATAGTCCCCGGGGAGCTGTTTTTT,CASSFGIVPGELFF
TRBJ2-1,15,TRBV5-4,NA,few,TGTGCCAGCAGCTTGCAGGGACTAGGGGGCGATGAGCAGTTCTTC,CASSLQGLGGDEQFF
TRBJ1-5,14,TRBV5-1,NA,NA,TGCGCCAGCAGCCCTACAGCGGGGGGGCAGCCCCAGCATTTT,CASSPTAGGQPQHF
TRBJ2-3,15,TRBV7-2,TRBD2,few,TGTGCCAGCAGCACCCGCGGGGGGTCCACAGATACGCAGTATTTT,CASSTRGGSTDTQYF
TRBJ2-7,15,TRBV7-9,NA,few,TGTGCCAGCAGCTTATCCCGGGACCCAGTGGACGAGCAGTACTTC,CASSLSRDPVDEQYF
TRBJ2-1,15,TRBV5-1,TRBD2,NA,TGCGCCAGCGCCCAGACTAGCGGGGTAAACAATGAGCAGTTCTTC,CASAQTSGVNNEQFF
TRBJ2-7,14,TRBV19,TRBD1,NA,TGTGCCAGTAGTGCGCCGGGACAGGGCTACGAGCAGTACTTC,CASSAPGQGYEQYF
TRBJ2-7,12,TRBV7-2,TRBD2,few,TGTGCCAGCAGCTCGACTAGCAGCGAGCAGTACTTC,CASSSTSSEQYF
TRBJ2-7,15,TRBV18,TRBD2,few,TGTGCCAGCTCGCCCGCCGGGGGGGGCTCCTACGAGCAGTACTTC,CASSPAGGGSYEQYF
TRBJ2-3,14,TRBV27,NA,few,TGTGCCAGCAGTGTCATCTCTCGCACAGATACGCAGTATTTT,CASSVISRTDTQYF
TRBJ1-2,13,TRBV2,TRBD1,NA,TGTGCCACCGGGGACAGGGTGCTAAATGGCTACACCTTC,CATGDRVLNGYTF
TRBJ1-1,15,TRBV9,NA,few,TGTGCCAGCAGCCCCCGGGCAGAGTTGAACACTGAAGCTTTCTTT,CASSPRAELNTEAFF
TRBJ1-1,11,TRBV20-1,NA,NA,TGCAGTGCTAGCCCTGTCACTGAAGCTTTCTTT,CSASPVTEAFF
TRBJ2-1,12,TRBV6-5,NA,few,TGTGCCGTCGGGGGTTCCTACAATGAGCAGTTCTTC,CAVGGSYNEQFF
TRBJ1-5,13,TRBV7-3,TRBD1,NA,TGTGCCAGCAGCACCCGACAGGGTCAGCCCCAGCATTTT,CASSTRQGQPQHF
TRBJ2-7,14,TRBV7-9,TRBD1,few,TGTGCCAGCAGCTTATGGGACAGACTTCAGGAGCAGTACTTC,CASSLWDRLQEQYF
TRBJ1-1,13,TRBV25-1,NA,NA,TGTGCCAGCATTGGCCCTTACGCCACTGAAGCTTTCTTT,CASIGPYATEAFF
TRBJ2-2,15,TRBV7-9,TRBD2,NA,TGTGCCAGCAGCTTAGCGAGCGGGATTTCCGGGGAGCTGTTTTTT,CASSLASGISGELFF
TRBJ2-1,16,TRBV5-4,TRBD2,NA,TGTGCCAGCAGCCAGCCCCTAGCGGGGGGGCCGAATGAGCAGTTCTTC,CASSQPLAGGPNEQFF
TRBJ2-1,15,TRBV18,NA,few,TGTGCCAGCTCACGGGTTACTGGCGACTACAATGAGCAGTTCTTC,CASSRVTGDYNEQFF
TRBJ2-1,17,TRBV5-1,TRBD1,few,TGCGCCAGCAGCTTGGCAACCGGGACAGGGGTCTACAATGAGCAGTTCTTC,CASSLATGTGVYNEQFF
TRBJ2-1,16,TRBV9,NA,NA,TGTGCCAGCAGCGTAGATGCCAGGGAACTCTACAATGAGCAGTTCTTC,CASSVDARELYNEQFF
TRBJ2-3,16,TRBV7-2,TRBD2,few,TGTGCCAGCAGCGAAAACCTCCTAGCGGGCGGAGATACGCAGTATTTT,CASSENLLAGGDTQYF
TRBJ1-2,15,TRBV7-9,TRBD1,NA,TGTGCCAGCAGCTTAGGGGACAGCCGGAACTATGGCTACACCTTC,CASSLGDSRNYGYTF
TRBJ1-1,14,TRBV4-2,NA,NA,TGTGCCAGCAGCCCCATGGGGGAGAACACTGAAGCTTTCTTT,CASSPMGENTEAFF
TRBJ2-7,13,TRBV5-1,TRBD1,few,TGCGCCAGCAGCATCCAGGGGGAAGGCGAGCAGTACTTC,CASSIQGEGEQYF
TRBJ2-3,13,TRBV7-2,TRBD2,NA,TGTGCCAGCAGCTTAGAGCGGGGAAGGGAGCAGTATTTT,CASSLERGREQYF
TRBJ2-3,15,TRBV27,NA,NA,TGTGCCAGCAGTTTATTGGGCCCCCGGCCTTATACGCAGTATTTT,CASSLLGPRPYTQYF
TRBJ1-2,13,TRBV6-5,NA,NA,TGTGCCAGCAGTCCCGACCTACTTTATGGCTACACCTTC,CASSPDLLYGYTF
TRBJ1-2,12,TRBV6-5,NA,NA,TGTGCCAGCAGTGGGTTAGGCTATGGCTACACCTTC,CASSGLGYGYTF
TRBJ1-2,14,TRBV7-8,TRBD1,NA,TGTGCCAGCAGCCCACGACAGGGCTCGCCTGGCTACACCTTC,CASSPRQGSPGYTF
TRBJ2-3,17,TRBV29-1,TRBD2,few,TGCAGCGTCTTCTTACCCTTTGGCGGGGGGGTTTCAGATACGCAGTATTTT,CSVFLPFGGGVSDTQYF
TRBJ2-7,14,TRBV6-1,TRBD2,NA,TGTGCCAGCACTAAGACTAGCGGGGGATACGAGCAGTACTTC,CASTKTSGGYEQYF
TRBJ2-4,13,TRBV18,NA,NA,TGTGCCAGCTCGGCGGGGTTGGAAAACATTCAGTACTTC,CASSAGLENIQYF
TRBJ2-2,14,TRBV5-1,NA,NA,TGCGCCAGCAAAGTAGCCTCGAACACCGGGGAGCTGTTTTTT,CASKVASNTGELFF
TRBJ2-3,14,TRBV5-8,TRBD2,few,TGTGCCAGCAGGACTAGCTGGAATACAGATACGCAGTATTTT,CASRTSWNTDTQYF
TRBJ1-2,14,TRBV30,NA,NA,TGTGCCTGGAGGAGACAGGTGCGGGACTATGGCTACACCTTC,CAWRRQVRDYGYTF
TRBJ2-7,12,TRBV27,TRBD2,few,TGTGCCAGCAGCACTAGCGGCTACGAGCAGTACTTC,CASSTSGYEQYF
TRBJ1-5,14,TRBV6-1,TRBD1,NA,TGTGCCAGCAGTGGGGACAGGGAAGGCCAGCCCCAGCATTTT,CASSGDREGQPQHF
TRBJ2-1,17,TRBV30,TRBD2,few,TGTGCCTGTGCCGGGGGACTAGCGGGGGGAAATTACAATGAGCAGTTCTTC,CACAGGLAGGNYNEQFF
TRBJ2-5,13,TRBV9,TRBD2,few,TGTGCCAGCAGCGTTCGGGGGGAAGAGACCCAGTACTTC,CASSVRGEETQYF
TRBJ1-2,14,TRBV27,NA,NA,TGTGCCAGCAGTTTAAAGGGTATTGACTATGGCTACACCTTC,CASSLKGIDYGYTF
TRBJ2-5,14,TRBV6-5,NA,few,TGTGCCAGCAGTCCCCAGGGGCGCCAAGAGACCCAGTACTTC,CASSPQGRQETQYF
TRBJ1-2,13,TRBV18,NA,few,TGTGCCAGCTCACCAGGACCCCTCCAAGGCTACACCTTC,CASSPGPLQGYTF
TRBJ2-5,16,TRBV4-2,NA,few,TGTGCCAGCAGCCAGGATCCGGGGAGGTTGATGGAGACCCAGTACTTC,CASSQDPGRLMETQYF
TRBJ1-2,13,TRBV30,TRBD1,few,TGTGCCTGGGTAGGGGGCAAGAACTATGGCTACACCTTC,CAWVGGKNYGYTF
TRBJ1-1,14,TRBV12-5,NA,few,TGTGCTAGTGCCCTCGGGGCCGGGAACACTGAAGCTTTCTTT,CASALGAGNTEAFF
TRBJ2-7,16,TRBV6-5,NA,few,TGTGCCAGCAGTTTTAACCGGGCCCTCGGAGCCTACGAGCAGTACTTC,CASSFNRALGAYEQYF
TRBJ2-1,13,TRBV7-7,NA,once,TGTGCTAGCAGCTCAGACGGATACAATGAGCAGTTCTTC,CASSSDGYNEQFF
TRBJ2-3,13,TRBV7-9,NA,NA,TGTGCCAGCAGCTGGGGGGATGTAGATACGCAGTATTTT,CASSWGDVDTQYF
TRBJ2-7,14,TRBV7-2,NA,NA,TGTGCCAGCAGCTTAACGGGGGCCTCGTACGAGCAGTACTTC,CASSLTGASYEQYF